This T cell receptor (beta chain) was captured by sequencing in a study of patients and donors after allogeneic stem cell transplantation. Germline CDR1 is LNHNV and CDR2 is YYDKDF (reference sequence). The V and J ends lost 0 bases and 5 bases respectively, with 9 bases between them. The CDR3 loop spans 14 amino acids. This clonotype was observed a few times. One entry per CDR3 protein results from TCRdb running MiXCR on the RT-PCR reads. The sample shows 30,000 to 40,000 distinct CDR3 sequences, around 33% of them seen only once. The clonotype was recovered from a human donor who was either an allogeneic HSCT recipient or a stem cell or donor lymphocyte infusion donor (not recorded which). It is not recorded whose cells these are; they may come from a transplant donor. The specimen sequenced was blood, either unsorted or a sorted T cell fraction (not recorded which). V and J are TRBV15 and TRBJ2-3; weak D call: TRBD2 (6 bases). CDR3 sequence: CATSRDPGVDTQYF. The CDR3, as DNA: TGTGCCACCAGCAGAGATCCGGGAGTAGATACGCAGTATTTT.